This passage covers 28 T cell receptor beta chains from one sample sequenced in a study of cytomegalovirus exposure and HLA in healthy donors. Primers: 60 Vbeta forward and 13 Jbeta reverse. Produced via immunoSEQ multiplex PCR; TCRdb's table is partial and in-frame only. The sample table sets out over 100,000 clones. Specimen: PBMCs. Source of these receptors: a man aged 25-40 years in good health and CMV-seronegative.

The V gene is TRBV5-1, the J gene TRBJ1-6, with TRBD1 matching over 7 bases. CDR3 length: 15 residues. V lost 0 bases, J lost 6 bases, and 3 bases stayed unmatched. Germline V lookup: CDR1 SGHRS, CDR2 YFSETQ. In DNA, the CDR3 is TGCGCCAGCAGCTTGGCCCCAGGGGGTAATTCACCCCTCCACTTT. Protein product: CASSLAPGGNSPLHF.

J is TRBJ1-4 and V is TRBV5-1; D perhaps matches TRBD1 (6 bases). The CDR3 extends over 15 amino acids. Germline-derived CDR1 and CDR2 are SGHRS and YFSETQ. V lost 4 bases, J lost 7 bases, and 17 bases lay in between. This chain's CDR3 is CASSIQGSRGEKLFF. The CDR3 DNA follows: TGCGCCAGCAGCATACAGGGCTCACGGGGTGAAAAACTGTTTTTT.

J is TRBJ1-2 and V is TRBV5-1; D uncertain. The V end was cut by 0 bases, the J end by 1 base, with 4 bases between. Germline V gene lookup returns CDR1 SGHRS and CDR2 YFSETQ. This CDR3 is 13 amino acids long. The CDR3 coding sequence is TGCGCCAGCAGCTTGGCAGTTAACTATGGCTACACCTTC. This sequence encodes CASSLAVNYGYTF.

V and J are TRBV5-1 and TRBJ2-2; TRBD2 matches at 7 bases. CDR1 SGHRS and CDR2 YFSETQ come from the germline V gene. V was clipped by 1 base and J by 4 bases; unmatched bases: 4. The CDR3 totals 15 residues. The CDR3 sequence is CASSLTAGATGELFF. CDR3 sequence (DNA): TGCGCCAGCAGCTTGACGGCGGGAGCCACCGGGGAGCTGTTTTTT.

The chain employs TRBV4-2 and TRBJ2-1; 8 bases are a match to TRBD1. The CDR3 length is 16 residues. The V segment lost 1 base and the J segment 5 bases; nucleotides outside the gene matches: 7. Germline CDR1 reads LGHNA; CDR2 reads YNFKEQ. This CDR3 is CASSQGTGKPDNEQFF. CDR3 nucleotides: TGTGCCAGCAGCCAAGGGACAGGGAAACCGGACAATGAGCAGTTCTTC.

The V gene is TRBV9, the J gene TRBJ2-3, with 7 bases aligning to TRBD1. The trim removed 3 bases at V and 4 bases at J, leaving 2 bases unmatched. Germline V lookup: CDR1 SGDLS, CDR2 YYNGEE. This CDR3 is built from 13 residues. CDR3: CASSGDRADTQYF. The CDR3 DNA reads as TGTGCCAGCAGCGGCGACAGGGCAGATACGCAGTATTTT.

The rearrangement links TRBV19 to TRBJ2-5, with D possibly matching TRBD2 (6 bases). V was trimmed by 0 bases and J by 4 bases, leaving 18 bases between them. The germline V gene encodes CDR1 LNHDA and CDR2 SQIVND (reference sequence). This CDR3 region has 17 residues. In nucleotides, the CDR3 is TGTGCCAGTAGTATAGATCTAGAAGGAGGGGCTCGAGAGACCCAGTACTTC. This sequence encodes CASSIDLEGGARETQYF.

J is TRBJ1-2 and V is TRBV6-5, with a possible D match to TRBD1 (5 bases). Germline V gives CDR1 MNHEY, CDR2 SVGAGI. V was trimmed by 4 bases and J by 0 bases, leaving 12 bases between them. The CDR3 extends over 15 amino acids. In DNA form, the CDR3 reads TGTGCCAGCAGTTTGCGACAGACAGCTAACTATGGCTACACCTTC. It yields the protein CASSLRQTANYGYTF.

This chain uses TRBV5-1 with TRBJ2-3; TRBD2 aligns across 7 bases. Trimming cost V 4 bases and J 7 bases; bases outside gene matches: 6. Germline V CDR1 and CDR2: SGHRS, YFSETQ. CDR3 length equals 13 residues. The chain's CDR3 is CASSRGDANTQYF. DNA for the CDR3: TGCGCCAGCAGCCGGGGGGACGCGAATACGCAGTATTTT.

The rearrangement uses TRBV5-1 and TRBJ2-3; 9 bases are shared with TRBD1. The germline gives CDR1 SGHRS, CDR2 YFSETQ. CDR3 length: 16 amino acids. J lost 1 base, V lost 4 bases, and 7 bases had no gene match. In nucleotides, the CDR3 is TGCGCCAGCAGCGCCCTGACAGGGGGAGGCACAGATACGCAGTATTTT. This encodes CASSALTGGGTDTQYF. Using reference TRBV5-1 and TRBJ2-3 for the parts outside the CDR3, the full variable domain is KAGVTQTPRYLIKTRGQQVTLSCSPISGHRSVSWYQQTPGQGLQFLFEYFSETQRNKGNFPGRFSGRQFSNSRSEMNVSTLELGDSALYLCASSALTGGGTDTQYFGPGTRLTVL.

The chain links TRBV7-2 to TRBJ1-2, with unresolved D. The V end was cut by 1 base, the J end by 5 bases, with 14 bases between. The CDR3 totals 15 residues. The germline V gene has CDR1 SGHTA and CDR2 FQGNSA. The CDR3 here is CASSLEGSGGYGYTF. As DNA, the CDR3 is TGTGCCAGCAGCTTAGAAGGCTCCGGAGGGTATGGCTACACCTTC. Based on the CDR3 plus reference TRBV7-2 and TRBJ1-2, the full variable domain is GAGVSQSPSNKVTEKGKDVELRCDPISGHTALYWYRQSLGQGLEFLIYFQGNSAPDKSGLPSDRFSAERTGGSVSTLTIQRTQQEDSAVYLCASSLEGSGGYGYTFGSGTRLTVV.

V is TRBV5-4 and J is TRBJ2-3, with D hard to call. The V gene's germline CDR1 is SGHNT and CDR2 YYREEE (reference sequence). Trimming shortened V by 7 bases and J by 0 bases, and 15 bases separated the two germline ends. This CDR3 is 15 amino acids long. The CDR3 sequence: CASSPPGASTDTQYF. In DNA form, the CDR3 reads TGTGCCAGCTCTCCCCCGGGTGCGAGCACAGATACGCAGTATTTT.

The chain recombines TRBV7-9 with TRBJ2-2; TRBD2 aligns across 13 bases. V dropped 5 bases and J dropped 0; count of bases not matched to a gene: 3. Germline-derived CDR1 and CDR2 are SEHNR and FQNEAQ (reference sequence). The CDR3 runs 17 residues. CDR3 amino acids: CASSLGLAGSNTGELFF. The CDR3 coding sequence is TGTGCCAGCAGCCTGGGACTAGCGGGGTCGAACACCGGGGAGCTGTTTTTT.

The CDR3 bases are TGTGCCAGCAGTGATCAACTCGCCCAGTACTTC. This gives the protein CASSDQLAQYF. J is TRBJ2-5 and V is TRBV11-2, with D hard to call. V was pared by 6 bases and J by 9 bases, with 11 bases between. In germline, CDR1 is SGHAT, CDR2 FQNNGV. This CDR3 region has 11 residues.

The chain uses TRBV6-5 and TRBJ1-2; 7 nucleotides agree with TRBD1. Germline V gives CDR1 MNHEY, CDR2 SVGAGI. The CDR3 covers 14 residues. V dropped 4 bases and J dropped 8; count of bases not matched to a gene: 10. The CDR3 bases are TGTGCCAGCAGTTCCATGAACAGGGGTCGGGGCTACACCTTC. Its translation: CASSSMNRGRGYTF.

V is TRBV5-1 and J is TRBJ2-7, with a tentative D call TRBD1 (6 bases). Trimming pared 4 bases from V and 0 bases from J, leaving 14 bases between. The CDR3 is 15 amino acids. Germline CDR1 is SGHRS and CDR2 is YFSETQ. The CDR3 nucleotides read TGCGCCAGCAGCGTGGGACACCGTAGCTCCTACGAGCAGTACTTC. It is translated as CASSVGHRSSYEQYF.

The V gene is TRBV5-1, the J gene TRBJ1-2; 7 bases line up with TRBD1. CDR3 length: 13 amino acids. Looked up from germline, CDR1 is SGHRS and CDR2 is YFSETQ. V lost 4 bases, J lost 5 bases, and 5 bases stayed unmatched. CDR3 region: CASSTGAGYGYTF. Written as DNA, the CDR3 is TGCGCCAGCAGCACAGGGGCAGGGTATGGCTACACCTTC.

V gene TRBV5-1 combines with J gene TRBJ2-5; 7 bases fit TRBD1. This CDR3 has 15 amino acids. V lost 7 bases to trimming and J lost 1 base; unmatched junction nucleotides: 10. Germline loops: CDR1 SGHRS, CDR2 YFSETQ. The CDR3 DNA sequence: TGCGCCAGCGTAAATGTGCCAGGGGGCCAAGAGACCCAGTACTTC. It is translated as CASVNVPGGQETQYF. Drawing the rest from reference TRBV5-1 and TRBJ2-5, the complete variable domain is KAGVTQTPRYLIKTRGQQVTLSCSPISGHRSVSWYQQTPGQGLQFLFEYFSETQRNKGNFPGRFSGRQFSNSRSEMNVSTLELGDSALYLCASVNVPGGQETQYFGPGTRLLVL.

The rearrangement joins TRBV2 to TRBJ2-2; 7 bases fit TRBD1. V was pared by 4 bases and J by 4 bases, with 18 bases of the junction left unmatched. The CDR3 spans 19 residues. Germline V gene data show CDR1 as SNHLY and CDR2 as FYNNEI. This CDR3 reads CASSGHRGAGAPVTGELFF. The CDR3 nucleotides read TGTGCCAGCAGTGGCCACAGGGGAGCCGGGGCTCCTGTCACCGGGGAGCTGTTTTTT.

V gene TRBV6-5 combines with J gene TRBJ2-7; D might be TRBD2 (6 bases). V shed 0 bases and J shed 1 base, with 13 bases lying between them. CDR1 MNHEY and CDR2 SVGAGI come from the germline V gene. This CDR3 contains 16 residues. CDR3 in amino acids: CASSYSVPEGSYEQYF. CDR3 sequence (DNA): TGTGCCAGCAGTTACTCCGTCCCGGAGGGATCCTACGAGCAGTACTTC.

The chain couples TRBV10-2 to TRBJ1-1, with TRBD1 as a possible D gene (6 bases). CDR1 and CDR2 from the germline V gene are WSHSY and SAAADI. This CDR3 has 13 residues. The V end was cut by 6 bases, the J end by 1 base, with 9 bases between. The CDR3 reads CASSVQGNTEAFF. CDR3 nucleotide sequence: TGCGCCAGCAGCGTACAGGGGAACACTGAAGCTTTCTTT.

CDR3 protein: CASSERGGDYEQYF. DNA for the CDR3: TGCGCCAGCAGCGAGCGGGGCGGCGATTACGAGCAGTACTTC. The chain is built from TRBV5-1 and TRBJ2-7; TRBD2 agrees at 7 bases. Germline assignment: CDR1 SGHRS and CDR2 YFSETQ. This CDR3 is 14 amino acids long. With 4 bases clipped from V and 4 bases from J, the junction kept 8 bases outside the gene matches. The full variable domain, in which reference TRBV5-1 and TRBJ2-7 provide the parts outside the CDR3, is KAGVTQTPRYLIKTRGQQVTLSCSPISGHRSVSWYQQTPGQGLQFLFEYFSETQRNKGNFPGRFSGRQFSNSRSEMNVSTLELGDSALYLCASSERGGDYEQYFGPGTRLTVT.

The V gene is TRBV6-5, the J gene TRBJ1-5; TRBD1 matches 7 bases. Germline V gene data show CDR1 as MNHEY and CDR2 as SVGAGI. V was pared by 0 bases and J by 2 bases, with 4 bases of the junction left unmatched. The CDR3 is 16 residues long. CDR3 DNA sequence: TGTGCCAGCAGTTACTCCAAGGGGGCGGGCAATCAGCCCCAGCATTTT. It is translated as CASSYSKGAGNQPQHF.

This rearrangement joins TRBV9 to TRBJ2-7, with D maybe TRBD1 (6 bases). The CDR3 is 14 residues long. Germline V gene data show CDR1 as SGDLS and CDR2 as YYNGEE. The V gene lost 3 bases and the J gene lost 1 base, with 11 bases spanning the gap. The CDR3 sequence: CASSEAGASYEQYF. DNA of the CDR3: TGTGCCAGCAGCGAGGCAGGGGCTTCCTACGAGCAGTACTTC.

The chain couples TRBV6-5 to TRBJ2-3; TRBD2 is a possible D gene (5 bases). Trimming stripped 5 bases from V and 6 bases from J, with 15 bases between. CDR1 is MNHEY and CDR2 is SVGAGI in the germline V gene. CDR3 length equals 14 residues. CDR3 bases: TGTGCCAGCAGTCCCGTAGCGATGTTTGATACGCAGTATTTT. This translates into CASSPVAMFDTQYF.

The chain has TRBV2 and TRBJ1-5; 7 bases line up with TRBD1. The CDR3 is 16 amino acids. The germline V gene encodes CDR1 SNHLY and CDR2 FYNNEI. With V trimmed by 9 bases and J by 2 bases, 13 bases remained unmatched. The CDR3 loop reads CASRNRDSGGNQPQHF. In DNA form, the CDR3 reads TGTGCCAGTCGGAACCGGGACAGTGGGGGCAATCAGCCCCAGCATTTT. Complete variable domain (other parts from reference TRBV2 and TRBJ1-5): EPEVTQTPSHQVTQMGQEVILRCVPISNHLYFYWYRQILGQKVEFLVSFYNNEISEKSEIFDDQFSVERPDGSNFTLKIRSTKLEDSAMYFCASRNRDSGGNQPQHFGDGTRLSIL.

The genes are TRBV7-9 and TRBJ2-3, with no clear D. The CDR3 consists of 14 residues. The germline V and J ends were trimmed by 5 bases and 2 bases, with 11 bases remaining between them. Germline values: CDR1 SEHNR, CDR2 FQNEAQ (reference sequence). The DNA for the CDR3 is TGTGCCAGCAGCCTGGTCGCAGACACAGATACGCAGTATTTT. Translating it yields CASSLVADTDTQYF.

The chain carries TRBV7-2 and TRBJ1-5; a possible D gene is TRBD1 (5 bases). The V and J ends lost 3 bases and 4 bases respectively, with 10 bases between them. The CDR3 runs 14 residues. In germline, CDR1 is SGHTA, CDR2 FQGNSA. The CDR3 is CASSFWAGNQPQHF. Written as DNA, the CDR3 is TGTGCCAGCAGCTTTTGGGCAGGGAATCAGCCCCAGCATTTT.